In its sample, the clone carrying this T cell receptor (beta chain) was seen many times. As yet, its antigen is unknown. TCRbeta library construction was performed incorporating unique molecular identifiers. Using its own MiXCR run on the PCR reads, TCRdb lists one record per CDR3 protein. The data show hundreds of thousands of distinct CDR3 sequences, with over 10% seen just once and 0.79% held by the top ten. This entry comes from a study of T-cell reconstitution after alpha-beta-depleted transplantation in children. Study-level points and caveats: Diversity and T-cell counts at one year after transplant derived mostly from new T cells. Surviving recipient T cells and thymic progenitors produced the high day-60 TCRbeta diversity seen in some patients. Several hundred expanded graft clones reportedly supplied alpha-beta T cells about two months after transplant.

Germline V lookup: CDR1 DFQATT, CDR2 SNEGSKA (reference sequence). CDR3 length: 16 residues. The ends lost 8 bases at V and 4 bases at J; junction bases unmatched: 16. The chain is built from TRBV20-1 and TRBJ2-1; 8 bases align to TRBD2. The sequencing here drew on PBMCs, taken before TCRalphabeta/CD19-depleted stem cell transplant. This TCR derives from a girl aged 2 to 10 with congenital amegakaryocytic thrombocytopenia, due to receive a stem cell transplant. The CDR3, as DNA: TGCAGTCCCCACGACTCCGGGACTAGGGGGTACAATGAGCAGTTCTTC. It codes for CSPHDSGTRGYNEQFF.